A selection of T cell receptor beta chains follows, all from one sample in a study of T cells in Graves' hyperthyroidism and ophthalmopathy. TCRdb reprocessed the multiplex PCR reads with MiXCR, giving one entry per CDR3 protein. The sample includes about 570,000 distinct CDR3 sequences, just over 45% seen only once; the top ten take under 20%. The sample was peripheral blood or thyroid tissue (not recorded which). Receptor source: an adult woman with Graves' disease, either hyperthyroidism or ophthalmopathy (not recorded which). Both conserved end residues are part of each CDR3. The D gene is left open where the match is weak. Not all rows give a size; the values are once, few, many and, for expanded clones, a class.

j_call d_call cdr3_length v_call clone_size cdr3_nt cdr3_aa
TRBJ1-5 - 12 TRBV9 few TGTGCCAGCAGCGACAGGATCCAGCCCCAGCATTTT CASSDRIQPQHF
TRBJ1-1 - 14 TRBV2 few TGTGCCAGCAGTGGCCAGGGGACGAACACTGAAGCTTTCTTT CASSGQGTNTEAFF
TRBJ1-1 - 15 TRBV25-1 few TGTGCCAGCAGTCCCGCGGTGCAGATGAACACTGAAGCTTTCTTT CASSPAVQMNTEAFF
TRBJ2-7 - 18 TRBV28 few TGTGCCAGCAGTTTACTGGATTGGTTCGAGAGGGGATCCTACGAGCAGTACTTC CASSLLDWFERGSYEQYF
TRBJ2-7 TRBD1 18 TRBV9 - TGTGCCAGCAGCGTAGACCACACTCCGGGACAGGGCCCCCACGAGCAGTACTTC CASSVDHTPGQGPHEQYF
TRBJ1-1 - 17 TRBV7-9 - TGTGCCAGCAGCTTACTCGAGATTTGGCGGTTGAACACTGAAGCTTTCTTT CASSLLEIWRLNTEAFF
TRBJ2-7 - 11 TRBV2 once TGTGCCAGCAGTGAAGCGGAGGTGCAGTACTTC CASSEAEVQYF
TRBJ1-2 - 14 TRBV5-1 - TGCGCCAGCAGCCCGCAGGGGATGAACTATGGCTACACCTTC CASSPQGMNYGYTF
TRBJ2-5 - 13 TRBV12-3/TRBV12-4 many TGTGCCAGCAGTCGTACGGGTATGGAGACCCAGTACTTC CASSRTGMETQYF
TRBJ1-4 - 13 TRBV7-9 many TGTGCCAGCAGTGAGCGGATAGAGGAAAAACTGTTTTTT CASSERIEEKLFF
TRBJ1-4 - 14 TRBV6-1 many TGTGCCAGCAGTTTGACACCAACTAATGAAAAACTGTTTTTT CASSLTPTNEKLFF
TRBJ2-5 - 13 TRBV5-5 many TGTGCCAGCAGCTTTCAGGGTCAAGAGACCCAGTACTTC CASSFQGQETQYF
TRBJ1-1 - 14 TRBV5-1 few TGCGCCAGCAGCTTGGAACGGGCGAACACTGAAGCTTTCTTT CASSLERANTEAFF
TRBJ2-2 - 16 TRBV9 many TGTGCCAGCAGCGGGGGGTTGAACAAGCGGGCCGGGGAGCTGTTTTTT CASSGGLNKRAGELFF
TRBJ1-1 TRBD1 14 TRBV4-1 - TGCGCCAGCAGCCAAGAAGGGACAGACCCTGAAGCTTTCTTT CASSQEGTDPEAFF
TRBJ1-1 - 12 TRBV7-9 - TGTGCCAGCACCCTGGGGAACCTTGAAGCTTTCTTT CASTLGNLEAFF
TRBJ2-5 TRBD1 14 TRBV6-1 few TGTGCCAGCAGGTTGACAGGGGGCTCAGAGACCCAGTACTTC CASRLTGGSETQYF
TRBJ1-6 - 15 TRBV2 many TGTGCCAGCAGTGCCTCGGGGGGCGAATATTCACCCCTCCACTTT CASSASGGEYSPLHF
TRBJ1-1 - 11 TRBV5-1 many TGCGCCAGCAGCTTGGAGGGTGAAGCTTTCTTT CASSLEGEAFF
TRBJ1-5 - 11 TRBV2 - TGTGCCAGCAGTGAGGGGACTACCCAGCATTTT CASSEGTTQHF
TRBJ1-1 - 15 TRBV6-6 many TGTGCCAGCAGAGGAAGGGCGGATATGAACACTGAAGCTTTCTTT CASRGRADMNTEAFF
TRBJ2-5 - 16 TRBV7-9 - TGTGCCAGCAACGAGTTGGGCAGCCGCTCCCAAGAGACCCAGTACTTC CASNELGSRSQETQYF
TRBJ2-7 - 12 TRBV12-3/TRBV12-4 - TGTGCCAGCAGTTTAGAGGCGGCAGAGGCGTACTTC CASSLEAAEAYF
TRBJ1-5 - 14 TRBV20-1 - TGCAGTGCTAGAGCAGGAAACGGCAATCAGCCCCAGCATTTT CSARAGNGNQPQHF
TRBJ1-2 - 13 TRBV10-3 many TGTGCCATCAGGACCGAGTTTAACTATGGCTACACCTTC CAIRTEFNYGYTF
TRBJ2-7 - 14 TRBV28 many TGTGCCAGCAGTTTGCGGGTCCTCGGCTACGAGCAGTACTTC CASSLRVLGYEQYF
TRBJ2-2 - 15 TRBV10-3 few TGTGCCATCAGTGGGACAGACATGAACACCGGGGAGCTGTTTTTT CAISGTDMNTGELFF
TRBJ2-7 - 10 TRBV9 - TGTGCCAGCAGCCCTGGAGGGCAGTACTTC CASSPGGQYF
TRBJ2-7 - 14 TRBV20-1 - TGCAGTGCTGGGGAGCGGGACAGACCCTACGAGCAGTACTTC CSAGERDRPYEQYF
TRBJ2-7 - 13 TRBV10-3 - TGTGCCATCGGGTGGGGCTCATCCTACGAGCAGTACTTC CAIGWGSSYEQYF
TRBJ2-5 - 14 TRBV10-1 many TGCGCCAGCAGTGAGTCGGGGGGTTCAGAGACCCAGTACTTC CASSESGGSETQYF
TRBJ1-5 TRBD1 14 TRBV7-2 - TGTGCCAGCGCGGGACAGGGGCTGCATCAGCCCCAGCATTTT CASAGQGLHQPQHF
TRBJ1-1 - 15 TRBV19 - TGTGCCAGTGCTAGAGATCCCGGGGGCGACACTGAAGCTTTCTTT CASARDPGGDTEAFF
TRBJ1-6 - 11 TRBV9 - TGTGCCAGCAGCACCCCTAAGCCCCTCCACTTT CASSTPKPLHF
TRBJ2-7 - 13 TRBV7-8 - TGTGCCAGCATCCATCCGGTTTCCTACGAGCAGTACTTC CASIHPVSYEQYF
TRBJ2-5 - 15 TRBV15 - TGTGCCACCAGCAGCTTGGGGCAAGGAAAAGAGACCCAGTACTTC CATSSLGQGKETQYF
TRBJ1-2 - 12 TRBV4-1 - TGCGCCAGCAGCCAAGGGGGCTACGACTACACCTTC CASSQGGYDYTF
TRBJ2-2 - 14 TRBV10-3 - TGTGCTATCATGGAGTGGGAGGACACCGGGGAGCTGTTTTTT CAIMEWEDTGELFF
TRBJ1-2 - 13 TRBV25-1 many TGTGCCGGCAGTGAATACGGACTCTATGGCTACACCTTC CAGSEYGLYGYTF
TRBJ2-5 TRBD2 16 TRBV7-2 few TGTGCCAGCAGTTTTTTTGGACTAGCGGGACGAGAGACCCAGTACTTC CASSFFGLAGRETQYF
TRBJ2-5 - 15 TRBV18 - TGTGCCAGCTCACGCGGTCAGGTGACGATAGAGACCCAGTACTTC CASSRGQVTIETQYF
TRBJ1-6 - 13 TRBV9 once TGTGCCAGCAGCGGCATGGGCGCTACACCCCTCCACTTT CASSGMGATPLHF
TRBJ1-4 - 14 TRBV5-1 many TGCGCCAGCAGCACCCGGGGTCTGGATGAAAAACTGTTTTTT CASSTRGLDEKLFF
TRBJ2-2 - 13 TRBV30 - TGTGCCTGGAGCCGCACTCCTACCGGGGAGCTGTTTTTT CAWSRTPTGELFF
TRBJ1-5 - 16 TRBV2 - TGTGCCAGCAGTGTTTGGGGGCCCAACCTATCTTCGCCCCAGCATTTT CASSVWGPNLSSPQHF
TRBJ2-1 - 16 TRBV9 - TGTGCCAGCAGCGTAGGAGGGGGGAGCTCCTACAATGAGCAGTTCTTC CASSVGGGSSYNEQFF
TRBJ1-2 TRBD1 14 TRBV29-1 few TGCAGCGTTGAAGGGGGGACAGGGGTCTATGGCTACACCTTC CSVEGGTGVYGYTF